This T cell receptor beta chain was profiled in a study of blood T cells in healthy people across ages. The CDR3 consists of 16 residues. Deletions cut 2 bases from V and 6 bases from J, with 16 bases between. Germline lookup yields CDR1 SGHVS and CDR2 FNYEAQ. A second about 7 to 11 cycle PCR used barcoded and J-beta primers. TCRdb analysed the 5' RACE reads with MiXCR anew, one entry per CDR3 protein. Of roughly 1.4 million distinct CDR3 sequences listed, almost 60% are singletons. Healthy Russian Caucasian donors spanned ages about 6 to 100 years. The clonotype originates from a man aged 18 to 30 in good health. The sequencing input was blood. The V call is TRBV7-6, the J call TRBJ2-2; perhaps TRBD2 as D (6 bases). CDR3 DNA: TGTGCCAGCAGCTTATTGTACAGGCGCGGGGCCGGGGAGCTGTTTTTT. Residues: CASSLLYRRGAGELFF. Variable domain in full (rest from reference TRBV7-6 and TRBJ2-2): GAGVSQSPRYKVTKRGQDVALRCDPISGHVSLYWYRQALGQGPEFLTYFNYEAQQDKSGLPNDRFSAERPEGSISTLTIQRTEQRDSAMYRCASSLLYRRGAGELFFGEGSRLTVL.